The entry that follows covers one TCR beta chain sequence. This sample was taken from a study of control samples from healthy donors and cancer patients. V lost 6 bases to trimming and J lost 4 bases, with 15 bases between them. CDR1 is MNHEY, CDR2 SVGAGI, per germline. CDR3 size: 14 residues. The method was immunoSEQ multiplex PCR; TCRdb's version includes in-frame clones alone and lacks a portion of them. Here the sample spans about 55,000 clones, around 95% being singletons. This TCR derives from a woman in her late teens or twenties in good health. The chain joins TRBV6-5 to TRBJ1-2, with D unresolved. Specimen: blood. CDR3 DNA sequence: TGTGCCAGCAGAGAGTTAGGGTCGGGCTATGGCTACACCTTC. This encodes CASRELGSGYGYTF.